The clone carrying this T cell receptor beta chain was found many times. The antigen remains undetermined. After removal of 4 bases from V and 9 bases from J, the junction contained 5 bases not matched to a gene. The length of the CDR3 is 14 residues. Germline loops: CDR1 MNHEY, CDR2 SMNVEV (reference sequence). Libraries of TCR beta came from iRepertoire HTBI primers plus Arm-PCR of CDR3 regions. Each CDR3 protein is one row after TCRdb ran MiXCR on the multiplex PCR reads. The repertoire holds a few hundred thousand distinct CDR3 sequences, over 15% seen once, with roughly 27% in the top ten. Time point given: newly diagnosed GD, antithyroid drugs for less than 3 months. PBMCs provided the RNA from which the TCR library was made. The entry originates in a study of regulatory T cells in long-lasting Graves disease. General study findings and limits: Samples came from peripheral blood alone, without thyroid tissue. It was possible that the small sample size reduced accuracy.

The same sample was also studied in work on T cells in Graves' hyperthyroidism and ophthalmopathy. That paper states: With the HTBI primer set, the TCR CDR3 went through a first round of RT-PCR.

The chain has TRBV27 and TRBJ1-6; 8 nucleotides align to TRBD1. The TCR sequence derives from a man aged 35-49 years with Graves disease. Sequencing was performed on peripheral blood mononuclear cells (PBMCs), taken at new diagnosis, from a patient treated with antithyroid drugs. The CDR3 nucleotides read TGTGCCAGCAGTTCCAGGGGGCTGGGTTCACCCCTCCACTTT. This translates into CASSSRGLGSPLHF.